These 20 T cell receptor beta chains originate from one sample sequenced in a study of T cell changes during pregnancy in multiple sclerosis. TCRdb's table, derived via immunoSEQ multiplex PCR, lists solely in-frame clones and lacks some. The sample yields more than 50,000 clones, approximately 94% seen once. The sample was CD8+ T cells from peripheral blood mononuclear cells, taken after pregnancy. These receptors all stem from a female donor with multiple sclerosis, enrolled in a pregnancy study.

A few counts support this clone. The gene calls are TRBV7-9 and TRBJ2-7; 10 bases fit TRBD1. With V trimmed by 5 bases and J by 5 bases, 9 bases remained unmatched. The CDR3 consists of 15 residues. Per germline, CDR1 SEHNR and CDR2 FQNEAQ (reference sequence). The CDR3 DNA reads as TGTGCCAGCAGCCCGCGGGACAGGGGAGTGGACGAGCAGTACTTC. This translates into CASSPRDRGVDEQYF.

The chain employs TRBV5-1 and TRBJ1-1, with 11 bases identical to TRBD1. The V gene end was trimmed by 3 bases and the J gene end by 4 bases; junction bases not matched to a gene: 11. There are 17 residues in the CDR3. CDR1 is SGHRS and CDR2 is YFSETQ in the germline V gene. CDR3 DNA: TGCGCCAGCAGCTGGGCGCGGACAGGGGGCGCGAGCACTGAAGCTTTCTTT. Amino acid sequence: CASSWARTGGASTEAFF.

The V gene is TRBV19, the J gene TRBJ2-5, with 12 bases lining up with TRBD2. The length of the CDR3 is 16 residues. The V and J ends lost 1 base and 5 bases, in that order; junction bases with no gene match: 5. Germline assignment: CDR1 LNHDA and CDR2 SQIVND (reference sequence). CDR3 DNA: TGTGCCAGTAGTATAGGACTAGCGGGAGTGGTGGAGACCCAGTACTTC. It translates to CASSIGLAGVVETQYF.

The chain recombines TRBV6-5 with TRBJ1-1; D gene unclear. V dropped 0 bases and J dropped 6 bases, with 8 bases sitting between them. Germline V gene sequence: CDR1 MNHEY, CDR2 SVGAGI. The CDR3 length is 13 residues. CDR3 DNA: TGTGCCAGCAGTTACTCGAGATACGCTGAAGCTTTCTTT. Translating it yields CASSYSRYAEAFF.

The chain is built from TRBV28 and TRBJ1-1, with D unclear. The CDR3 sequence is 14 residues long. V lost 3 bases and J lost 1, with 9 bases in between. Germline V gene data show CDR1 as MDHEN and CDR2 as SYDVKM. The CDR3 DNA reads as TGTGCCAGCAGTTTCTCCCGGGGGAACACTGAAGCTTTCTTT. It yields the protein CASSFSRGNTEAFF.

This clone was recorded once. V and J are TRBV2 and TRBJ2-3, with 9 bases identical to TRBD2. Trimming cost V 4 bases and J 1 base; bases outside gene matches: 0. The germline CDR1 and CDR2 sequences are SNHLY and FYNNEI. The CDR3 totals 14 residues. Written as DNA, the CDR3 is TGTGCCAGCAGTGGACTAGCGGGCACAGATACGCAGTATTTT. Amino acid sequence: CASSGLAGTDTQYF. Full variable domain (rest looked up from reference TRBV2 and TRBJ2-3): EPEVTQTPSHQVTQMGQEVILRCVPISNHLYFYWYRQILGQKVEFLVSFYNNEISEKSEIFDDQFSVERPDGSNFTLKIRSTKLEDSAMYFCASSGLAGTDTQYFGPGTRLTVL.

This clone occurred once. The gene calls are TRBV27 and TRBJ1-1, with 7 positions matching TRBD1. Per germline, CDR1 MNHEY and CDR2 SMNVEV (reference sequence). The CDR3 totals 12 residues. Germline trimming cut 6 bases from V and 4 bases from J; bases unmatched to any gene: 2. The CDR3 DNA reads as TGTGCCAGCAGGCAGGGGGGCACTGAAGCTTTCTTT. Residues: CASRQGGTEAFF.

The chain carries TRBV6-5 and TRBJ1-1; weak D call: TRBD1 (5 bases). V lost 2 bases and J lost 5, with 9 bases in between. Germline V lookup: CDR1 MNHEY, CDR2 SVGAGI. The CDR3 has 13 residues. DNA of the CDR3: TGTGCCAGCAGTTACGGGGCGGGGACTGAAGCTTTCTTT. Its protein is CASSYGAGTEAFF.

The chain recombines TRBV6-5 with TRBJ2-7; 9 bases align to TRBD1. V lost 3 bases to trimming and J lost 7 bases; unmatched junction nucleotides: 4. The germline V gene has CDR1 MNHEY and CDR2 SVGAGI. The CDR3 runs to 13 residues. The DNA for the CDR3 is TGTGCCAGCAGTTATGGGACAGGGTGGGAGCAGTACTTC. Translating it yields CASSYGTGWEQYF.

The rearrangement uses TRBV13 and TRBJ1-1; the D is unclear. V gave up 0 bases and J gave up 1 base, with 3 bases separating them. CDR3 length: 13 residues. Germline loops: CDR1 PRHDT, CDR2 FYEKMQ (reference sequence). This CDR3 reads CASSLGQNTEAFF. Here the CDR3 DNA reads TGTGCCAGCAGCTTAGGTCAGAACACTGAAGCTTTCTTT.

The CDR3 spells CASSPEISSYEQYF. CDR3 nucleotides: TGTGCCAGCAGCCCTGAGATTAGCTCCTACGAGCAGTACTTC. The chain employs TRBV7-9 and TRBJ2-7; no firm D call. V was pared by 5 bases and J by 0 bases, with 11 bases between. The germline V gene has CDR1 SEHNR and CDR2 FQNEAQ (reference sequence). CDR3 size: 14 residues.

DNA of the CDR3: TGTGCCAGCAGTTTACGTGGGACTAGCGGGCAGTACTTC. This codes for CASSLRGTSGQYF. The chain links TRBV28 to TRBJ2-7, with 11 bases aligning to TRBD2. Germline V gene sequence: CDR1 MDHEN, CDR2 SYDVKM. The length of the CDR3 is 13 residues. V was clipped by 2 bases and J by 9 bases; unmatched bases: 3.

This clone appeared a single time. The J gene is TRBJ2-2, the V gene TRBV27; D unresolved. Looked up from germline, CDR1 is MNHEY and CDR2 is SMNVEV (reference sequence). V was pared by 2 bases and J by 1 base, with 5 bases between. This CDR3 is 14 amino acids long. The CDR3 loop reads CASSLTVNTGELFF. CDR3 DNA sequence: TGTGCCAGCAGTTTAACGGTGAACACCGGGGAGCTGTTTTTT.

The CDR3 here is CASSPSGNSLNTEAFF. The CDR3 region has the DNA TGTGCCAGCAGCCCGTCGGGGAATTCCCTGAACACTGAAGCTTTCTTT. The chain has TRBV9 and TRBJ1-1; D not certain. The ends were cut back, 4 bases at V and 0 bases at J, with 16 bases in the middle. CDR1 is SGDLS and CDR2 is YYNGEE in the germline V gene. This CDR3 has 16 residues.

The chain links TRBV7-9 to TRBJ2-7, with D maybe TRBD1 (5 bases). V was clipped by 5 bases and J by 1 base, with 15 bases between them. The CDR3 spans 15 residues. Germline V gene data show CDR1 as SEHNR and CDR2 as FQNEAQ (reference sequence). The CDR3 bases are TGTGCCAGCAGCGCACAGGACAACCCATCCTACGAGCAGTACTTC. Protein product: CASSAQDNPSYEQYF.

The CDR3 protein is CASSGSQLRGWQEKLFF. CDR3 sequence (DNA): TGTGCCAGCAGTGGAAGTCAGCTGCGGGGGTGGCAGGAAAAACTGTTTTTT. V usage is TRBV6-1 and J usage is TRBJ1-4, with D tentatively TRBD1 (5 bases). The germline gives CDR1 MNHNS, CDR2 SASEGT. V gave up 4 bases and J gave up 8 bases, with 23 bases separating them. The CDR3 extends over 17 amino acids.

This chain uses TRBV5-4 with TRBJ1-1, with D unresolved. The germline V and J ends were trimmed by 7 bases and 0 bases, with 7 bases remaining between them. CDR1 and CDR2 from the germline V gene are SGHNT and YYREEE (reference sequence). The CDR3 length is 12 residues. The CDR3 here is CASRNLNTEAFF. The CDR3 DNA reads TGTGCCAGCCGAAACTTGAACACTGAAGCTTTCTTT. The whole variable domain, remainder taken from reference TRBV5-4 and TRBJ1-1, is ETGVTQSPTHLIKTRGQQVTLRCSSQSGHNTVSWYQQALGQGPQFIFQYYREEENGRGNFPPRFSGLQFPNYSSELNVNALELDDSALYLCASRNLNTEAFFGQGTRLTVV.

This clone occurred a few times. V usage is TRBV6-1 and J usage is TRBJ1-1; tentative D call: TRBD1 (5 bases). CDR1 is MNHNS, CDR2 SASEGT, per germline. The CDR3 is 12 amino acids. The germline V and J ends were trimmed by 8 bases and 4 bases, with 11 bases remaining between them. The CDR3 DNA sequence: TGTGCCAGCCCAGGGTGGGTCACTGAAGCTTTCTTT. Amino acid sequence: CASPGWVTEAFF.

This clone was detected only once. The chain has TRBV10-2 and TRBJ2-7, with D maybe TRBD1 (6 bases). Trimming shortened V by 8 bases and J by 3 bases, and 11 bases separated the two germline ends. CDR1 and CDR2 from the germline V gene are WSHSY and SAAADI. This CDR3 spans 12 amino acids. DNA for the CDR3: TGCGCCAGCTCCGGGACACACTACGAGCAGTACTTC. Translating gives CASSGTHYEQYF.

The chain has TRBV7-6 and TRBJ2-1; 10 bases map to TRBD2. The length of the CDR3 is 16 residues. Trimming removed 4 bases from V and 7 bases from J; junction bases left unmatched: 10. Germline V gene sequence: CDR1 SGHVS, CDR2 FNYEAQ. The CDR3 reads CASSSPRGTSVNEQFF. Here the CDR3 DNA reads TGTGCCAGCAGCTCCCCGAGGGGGACTAGCGTTAATGAGCAGTTCTTC.